In this sample, the clone carrying this T cell receptor beta chain turned up a few times. A single record per CDR3 protein comes from TCRdb applying MiXCR to the 5' RACE reads. Among under 200,000 distinct CDR3 sequences listed, 10% to 15% were seen once. This record comes from a study of CD8 T cells in ankylosing spondylitis. The CDR3 has 14 residues. The germline V gene encodes CDR1 MGHRA and CDR2 YSYEKL. The V and J ends lost 1 base and 2 bases respectively, with 8 bases between them. Sequencing was performed on blood, either unsorted or a sorted T cell fraction (not recorded which). The chain has TRBV4-1 and TRBJ1-2; D is possibly TRBD1 (6 bases). The TCR comes from a female donor with ankylosing spondylitis or in good health (not recorded which). This CDR3 is CASSQGTVNYGYTF. The CDR3 nucleotides are TGCGCCAGCAGCCAAGGGACAGTAAACTATGGCTACACCTTC.